The 30 T cell receptor beta chains reported below all come from one sample, sequenced in a study of T cell responses to AZD1222 COVID-19 vaccine. The protocol was immunoSEQ multiplex PCR, while the TCRdb copy is restricted to in-frame clones and leaves out a portion. The profile shows over 120,000 clones, approximately 83% of them singletons. The sequencing used peripheral blood, collected on day 0 of AZD1222 vaccination. Every receptor here comes from an adult in good health.

The chain joins TRBV7-2 to TRBJ2-3; D remains unclear. The CDR3 is 15 residues long. Trimming took off 1 base at V and 2 bases at J, with 10 bases between the two ends. CDR1 SGHTA and CDR2 FQGNSA come from the germline V gene. CDR3 bases: TGTGCCAGCAGCTTAGGAGTGGGCCACACAGATACGCAGTATTTT. Its protein product is CASSLGVGHTDTQYF.

V is TRBV6-5 and J is TRBJ2-1, with TRBD2 as a possible D gene (6 bases). Trimming pared 8 bases from V and 6 bases from J, leaving 14 bases between. CDR1 MNHEY and CDR2 SVGAGI come from the germline V gene. This CDR3 is 13 amino acids long. This CDR3 reads CASSRGNLNEQFF. The CDR3 DNA reads TGTGCCAGCTCTCGGGGGAACCTCAATGAGCAGTTCTTC.

This clone was recorded only once. V gene TRBV4-1 combines with J gene TRBJ1-6; a weak D match, TRBD1 (5 bases). Germline CDR1 MGHRA, CDR2 YSYEKL. V shed 2 bases and J shed 7 bases, with 15 bases lying between them. The CDR3 spans 16 residues. The CDR3 is CASSQTRDGANSPLHF. CDR3 nucleotides: TGCGCCAGCAGCCAAACACGGGACGGAGCAAATTCACCCCTCCACTTT.

The chain combines TRBV25-1 with TRBJ2-1; a possible D gene is TRBD1 (6 bases). The V gene's germline CDR1 is MGHDK and CDR2 SYGVNS. The CDR3 covers 14 residues. Deletions cut 1 base from V and 8 bases from J, with 12 bases between. CDR3 nucleotide sequence: TGTGCCAGCAGTGAATTGCAGGGGTTCGATGAGCAGTTCTTC. It is translated as CASSELQGFDEQFF.

This chain connects TRBV5-1 to TRBJ1-1; a weak D match, TRBD1 (6 bases). Germline CDR1 and CDR2: SGHRS and YFSETQ. With 0 bases removed from V and 6 bases from J, the gap between germline ends came to 12 bases. The CDR3 loop spans 14 amino acids. CDR3 sequence reads: CASSLVAGAPEAFF. The CDR3 coding sequence is TGCGCCAGCAGCTTGGTGGCAGGGGCTCCTGAAGCTTTCTTT.

The chain recombines TRBV21-1 with TRBJ1-5. TRBV21-1 is termed a pseudogene. The CDR3 runs 13 residues. The CDR3 coding sequence is TGTGCCAGTGATTGGGTTAGCAATCAGCCCCAGCATTTT. It yields the protein CASDWVSNQPQHF.

The chain couples TRBV2 to TRBJ1-3; D might be TRBD1 (5 bases). V shed 4 bases and J shed 4 bases, with 11 bases lying between them. The CDR3 spans 14 residues. CDR1 SNHLY and CDR2 FYNNEI come from the germline V gene. In DNA form, the CDR3 reads TGTGCCAGCAGTGGGTTCAGGGACGGAAACACCATATATTTT. Its translation is CASSGFRDGNTIYF.

This chain uses TRBV20-1 with TRBJ1-1, with unresolved D. The CDR3 extends over 15 amino acids. CDR1 DFQATT and CDR2 SNEGSKA come from the germline V gene (reference sequence). V was shortened by 3 bases and J by 0 bases, with 14 bases between the two germline ends. In nucleotides, the CDR3 is TGCAGTGCTAGTAAGGTAGGAATTATGAACACTGAAGCTTTCTTT. This codes for CSASKVGIMNTEAFF.

V gene TRBV4-2 combines with J gene TRBJ1-3; D is undetermined. The V end was cut by 0 bases, the J end by 0 bases, with 15 bases between. CDR3 length: 18 residues. CDR1 is LGHNA, CDR2 YNFKEQ, per germline. CDR3 loop: CASSQEVGPRFSGNTIYF. CDR3 in DNA: TGTGCCAGCAGCCAAGAAGTAGGGCCGAGATTCTCTGGAAACACCATATATTTT.

This rearrangement joins TRBV6-2 or TRBV6-3 to TRBJ2-5; the D gene is possibly TRBD2 (5 bases). Germline V gives CDR1 MNHEY, CDR2 SVGEGT. The V gene lost 3 bases and the J gene lost 4 bases, with 9 bases spanning the gap. This CDR3 has 13 residues. The CDR3 DNA sequence: TGTGCCAGCAGTTATCCTAGCCCAGAGACCCAGTACTTC. It yields the protein CASSYPSPETQYF.

The rearrangement links TRBV5-5 to TRBJ2-1; TRBD2 agrees at 8 bases. V dropped 0 bases and J dropped 4; count of bases not matched to a gene: 3. Germline CDR1 reads SGHKS; CDR2 reads YYEKEE (reference sequence). The CDR3 sequence is 15 residues long. The DNA for the CDR3 is TGTGCCAGCAGCTTGGTCGGGAGGGATTACAATGAGCAGTTCTTC. Amino acid sequence: CASSLVGRDYNEQFF. The variable domain in full, completed from reference TRBV5-5 and TRBJ2-1, reads DAGVTQSPTHLIKTRGQQVTLRCSPISGHKSVSWYQQVLGQGPQFIFQYYEKEERGRGNFPDRFSARQFPNYSSELNVNALLLGDSALYLCASSLVGRDYNEQFFGPGTRLTVL.

This clone was detected only a few times. V usage is TRBV28 and J usage is TRBJ2-3; 9 bases match TRBD1. Germline V gives CDR1 MDHEN, CDR2 SYDVKM. The V segment lost 6 bases and the J segment 4 bases; nucleotides outside the gene matches: 2. The CDR3 is made up of 13 amino acids. The CDR3 DNA is TGTGCCAGCAGGGACAGGGGATCAGATACGCAGTATTTT. As protein: CASRDRGSDTQYF.

This clone turned up a few times. The chain employs TRBV27 and TRBJ1-2; 7 bases line up with TRBD1. V gave up 3 bases and J gave up 8 bases; unmatched junction bases: 3. Germline CDR1 MNHEY, CDR2 SMNVEV (reference sequence). The length of the CDR3 is 12 residues. The CDR3 DNA sequence: TGTGCCAGCAGTTTCCAGGGGGGAGGCTACACCTTC. This encodes CASSFQGGGYTF.

V usage is TRBV7-2 and J usage is TRBJ2-1; D perhaps matches TRBD2 (5 bases). Per the germline V gene, CDR1 is SGHTA and CDR2 is FQGNSA. The CDR3 runs to 19 residues. V lost 5 bases and J 4 bases, leaving 27 bases between the germline ends. The CDR3 nucleotides are TGTGCCAGCAGCATCGGACTTTTCGGCTCTCTAAGGCGATACAATGAGCAGTTCTTC. This gives the protein CASSIGLFGSLRRYNEQFF.

This clone is a singleton in its sample. The V gene is TRBV19, the J gene TRBJ2-1; 11 nucleotides match TRBD2. Unmatched junction bases numbered 9, after V lost 8 bases and J lost 6 bases. There are 15 residues in the CDR3. From germline, CDR1 is LNHDA and CDR2 SQIVND (reference sequence). As DNA, the CDR3 is TGTGCCAGTGCAGTACTAGCGGGAGTAGGCAATGAGCAGTTCTTC. This gives the protein CASAVLAGVGNEQFF. The full variable domain, completed using reference TRBV19 and TRBJ2-1, is DGGITQSPKYLFRKEGQNVTLSCEQNLNHDAMYWYRQDPGQGLRLIYYSQIVNDFQKGDIAEGYSVSREKKESFPLTVTSAQKNPTAFYLCASAVLAGVGNEQFFGPGTRLTVL.

The sample holds one count of this clone. In DNA form, the CDR3 reads TGTGCCAGCAGCCCCCCATCGGGAGGGGCCGCTGAAGCTTTCTTT. The encoded protein is CASSPPSGGAAEAFF. J is TRBJ1-1 and V is TRBV7-2; D perhaps matches TRBD1 (5 bases). Trimming shortened V by 5 bases and J by 6 bases, and 19 bases separated the two germline ends. The CDR3 covers 15 residues. Germline values: CDR1 SGHTA, CDR2 FQGNSA.

With regard to this clone: Its ends do not fully match the called genes, so a read error is possible. The CDR3 DNA reads as TGTGCCAGCAGCGTAGATATTAGGGTCTTC. Encoded protein: CASSVDIRVF. The chain uses TRBV9 and TRBJ1-2; D is ambiguous. CDR3 size: 10 residues. The germline V gene encodes CDR1 SGDLS and CDR2 YYNGEE.

There are a few counts of this clone. The chain recombines TRBV6-6 with TRBJ1-5; a weak D match, TRBD1 (5 bases). CDR3 length: 13 amino acids. Germline assignment: CDR1 MNHNY and CDR2 SVGAGI (reference sequence). V gave up 6 bases and J gave up 4 bases, with 10 bases separating them. CDR3 DNA: TGTGCCAGCAGGGGACTGCTAAATCAGCCCCAGCATTTT. This gives the protein CASRGLLNQPQHF.

The genes are TRBV4-2 and TRBJ1-6, with TRBD1 matching over 8 bases. V was clipped by 0 bases and J by 4 bases; unmatched bases: 8. Looked up from germline, CDR1 is LGHNA and CDR2 is YNFKEQ. This CDR3 comprises 18 residues. The chain's CDR3 is CASSQDTAGGLYNSPLHF. The CDR3 nucleotides read TGTGCCAGCAGCCAAGACACCGCAGGGGGCCTGTATAATTCACCCCTCCACTTT.

This rearrangement joins TRBV3-1 (or the pseudogene TRBV3-2) to TRBJ1-1; possibly TRBD1 for D (6 bases). V lost 4 bases, J lost 6 bases, and 18 bases lay in between. The CDR3 has 15 amino acids. Germline V gene sequence: CDR1 LGHDT, CDR2 YNNKEL (reference sequence). The CDR3 is CASSPWGEGVPEAFF. The CDR3 nucleotides are TGTGCCAGCAGCCCCTGGGGGGAGGGGGTCCCTGAAGCTTTCTTT.

CDR3 amino acids: CASSQTRADTQYF. CDR3 nucleotides: TGTGCCAGCAGTCAAACTAGAGCTGATACGCAGTATTTT. This rearrangement joins TRBV6-6 to TRBJ2-3; the D gene is possibly TRBD2 (5 bases). Germline loops: CDR1 MNHNY, CDR2 SVGAGI (reference sequence). The CDR3 extends over 13 amino acids. The germline V and J ends were trimmed by 5 bases and 6 bases, with 12 bases remaining between them.

The chain joins TRBV7-9 to TRBJ2-7, with D perhaps TRBD1 (5 bases). The germline V gene encodes CDR1 SEHNR and CDR2 FQNEAQ (reference sequence). The CDR3 runs to 13 residues. Trimming took off 6 bases at V and 6 bases at J, with 15 bases between the two ends. The CDR3 bases are TGTGCCAGCAGGGACACCGGCCCGCTCGAGCAGTACTTC. Its translation is CASRDTGPLEQYF.

The chain employs TRBV28 and TRBJ1-2, with D perhaps TRBD1 (6 bases). The CDR3 contains 15 residues. From germline, CDR1 is MDHEN and CDR2 SYDVKM. V was shortened by 6 bases and J by 2 bases, with 16 bases between the two germline ends. The CDR3 region is CASSLDLGGNYGYTF. The DNA for the CDR3 is TGTGCCAGCAGCCTCGACCTAGGGGGGAACTATGGCTACACCTTC.

The rearrangement links TRBV2 to TRBJ1-1; D remains ambiguous. This CDR3 is 15 amino acids long. V was trimmed by 2 bases and J by 0 bases, leaving 10 bases between them. Germline V gives CDR1 SNHLY, CDR2 FYNNEI. The CDR3 loop is CASSEMLQMNTEAFF. The CDR3 nucleotides are TGTGCCAGCAGTGAAATGTTACAGATGAACACTGAAGCTTTCTTT. Variable domain in full (rest from reference TRBV2 and TRBJ1-1): EPEVTQTPSHQVTQMGQEVILRCVPISNHLYFYWYRQILGQKVEFLVSFYNNEISEKSEIFDDQFSVERPDGSNFTLKIRSTKLEDSAMYFCASSEMLQMNTEAFFGQGTRLTVV.

The V and J genes are TRBV10-3 and TRBJ2-3; 14 bases map to TRBD2. V shed 10 bases, J shed 0 bases, and the junction held 6 bases outside the gene matches. The length of the CDR3 is 16 residues. CDR1 and CDR2 from the germline V gene are ENHRY and SYGVKD. The CDR3 here is CATEGLAGASTDTQYF. The CDR3 nucleotides read TGTGCCACCGAGGGACTAGCGGGGGCTAGCACAGATACGCAGTATTTT.

CDR3 DNA sequence: TGTGCCAGTAGTGCCGCGGGGTACACTGAAGCTTTCTTT. Translating gives CASSAAGYTEAFF. The rearrangement links TRBV19 to TRBJ1-1; D gene ambiguous. Germline CDR1 LNHDA, CDR2 SQIVND (reference sequence). This CDR3 contains 13 residues. V was clipped by 5 bases and J by 3 bases, with 10 bases between them.

This chain uses TRBV28 with TRBJ1-2, with TRBD1 as a possible D gene (6 bases). The CDR3 is 14 residues long. V was cut by 6 bases and J by 5 bases, with 16 bases left in between. Germline V CDR1 and CDR2: MDHEN, SYDVKM. CDR3 loop: CASRWDQGRYGYTF. The CDR3 DNA follows: TGTGCCAGCAGGTGGGACCAGGGGAGGTATGGCTACACCTTC.

The genes are TRBV11-2 and TRBJ1-2, with D perhaps matching TRBD1 (6 bases). The V gene lost 3 bases and the J gene lost 2 bases, with 7 bases spanning the gap. Germline loops: CDR1 SGHAT, CDR2 FQNNGV. CDR3 size: 13 residues. The DNA for the CDR3 is TGTGCCAGCAGCTTCGGGACAAACTATGGCTACACCTTC. Translation: CASSFGTNYGYTF.

The V gene is TRBV5-6, the J gene TRBJ1-1; 11 nucleotides align to TRBD1. V lost 0 bases, J lost 10 bases, and 8 bases stayed unmatched. Germline V gives CDR1 SGHDT, CDR2 YYEEEE. CDR3 length equals 15 residues. CDR3 coding DNA: TGTGCCAGCAGCTTGGTACCGGGACAGGGGGTTGGAGCTTTCTTT. Its translation: CASSLVPGQGVGAFF.

The V and J genes are TRBV3-1 (or the pseudogene TRBV3-2) and TRBJ2-1; D is possibly TRBD2 (6 bases). The CDR3 has 14 amino acids. With 2 bases removed from V and 10 bases from J, the gap between germline ends came to 15 bases. Germline V lookup: CDR1 LGHDT, CDR2 YNNKEL (reference sequence). The CDR3 sequence is CASSQSLTRDEQFF. CDR3 coding DNA: TGTGCCAGCAGCCAATCACTGACTAGGGACGAGCAGTTCTTC.